This TCR beta chain comes out of a study of regulatory T cells in long-lasting Graves disease. Across the study: The term persistent Graves' disease signified upward of 5 years on antithyroid drugs with positive TSH receptor antibodies. Study-wide results and caveats: Persistent disease preferred TRBV28, TRBJ1-2 and TRBJ2-5; new disease, TRBV20-1 and TRBJ2-1. The persistent group shared about 2,700 public clonotypes, more than the 950 to 1,000 shared by new patients.

Time point defined: persistent/refractory GD, antithyroid drugs over 5 years with positive TRAb. RNA isolated from PBMCs was used to make the TCR library. Into tubes containing EDTA, approximately 8.9 milliliters of peripheral blood were drawn. Germline-derived CDR1 and CDR2 are GTSNPN and SVGIG (reference sequence). This CDR3 has 15 residues. Trimming left V 1 base short and J 3 bases short, with 16 bases between. In building TCR beta libraries, iRepertoire HTBI primers were used together with Arm-PCR of CDR3 regions. TCRdb ran MiXCR on the multiplex PCR reads and lists one entry per CDR3 protein. The table has 250,000 to 300,000 distinct CDR3 sequences, 20% to 25% seen once; the top ten hold just over 55%. A word on this clonotype: Its antigen remains unknown.

The chain links TRBV30 to TRBJ2-7; D possibly corresponds to TRBD1 (5 bases). This sequence was found in a female donor with Graves disease. Sequencing was performed on peripheral blood mononuclear cells (PBMCs), taken when the disease was refractory, from a patient treated with antithyroid drugs. The CDR3 loop is CAWSADRRAVYEQYF. As DNA, the CDR3 is TGTGCCTGGAGTGCTGACAGACGGGCCGTCTACGAGCAGTACTTC.